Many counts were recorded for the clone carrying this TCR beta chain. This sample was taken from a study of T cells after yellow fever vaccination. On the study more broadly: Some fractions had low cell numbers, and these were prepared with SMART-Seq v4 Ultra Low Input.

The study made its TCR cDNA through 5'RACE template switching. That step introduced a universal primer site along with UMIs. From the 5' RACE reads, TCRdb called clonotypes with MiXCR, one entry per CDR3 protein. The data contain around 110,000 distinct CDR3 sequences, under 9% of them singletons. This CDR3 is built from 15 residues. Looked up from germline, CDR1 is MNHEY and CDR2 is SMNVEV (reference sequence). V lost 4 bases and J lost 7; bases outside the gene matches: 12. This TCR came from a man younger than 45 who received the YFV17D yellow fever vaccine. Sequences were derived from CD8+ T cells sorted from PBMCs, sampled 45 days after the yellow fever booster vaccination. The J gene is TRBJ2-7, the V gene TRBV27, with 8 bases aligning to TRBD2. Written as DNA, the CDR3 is TGTGCCAGCAGTTCGCCGGGACTAGGACCCTTAGAGCAGTACTTC. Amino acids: CASSSPGLGPLEQYF.